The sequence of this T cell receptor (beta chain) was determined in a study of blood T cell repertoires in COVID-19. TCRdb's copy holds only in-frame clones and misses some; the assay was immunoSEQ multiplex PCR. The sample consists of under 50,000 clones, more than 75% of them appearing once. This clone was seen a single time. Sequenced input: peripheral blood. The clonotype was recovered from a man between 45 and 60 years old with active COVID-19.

The CDR3 bases are TGCAGTGCTAAACAGGGACACATTCAGTACTTC. It yields the protein CSAKQGHIQYF. The V gene is TRBV20-1, the J gene TRBJ2-4; D perhaps matches TRBD1 (6 bases). The germline V gene encodes CDR1 DFQATT and CDR2 SNEGSKA (reference sequence). The CDR3 covers 11 residues. Trimming removed 4 bases at V and 8 bases at J, with 9 bases between.